This TCR beta chain derives from a study of blood T cell repertoires in COVID-19. In the original analysis: Counts of nucleated cells, estimated from reference gene primer amplification, were obtained. Measured with immunoSEQ multiplex PCR; TCRdb has only the in-frame clones, and not every one. Clonal size and the V and J genes are those of that table, whereas D and trimming came from the DNA. This table has 220,000 or so clones, over 65% appearing once. Participants came from under 30 US areas, aged roughly 18 to 89 years. Clinical history as reported by participants underpinned cohort assignment. In Cohort 3, a recovered donor had either two negative PCRs, clearance, or symptom resolution. Germline V gene sequence: CDR1 SGHNT, CDR2 YYREEE (reference sequence). The CDR3 extends over 16 amino acids. V lost 0 bases, J lost 0 bases, and 12 bases lay in between.

The sample comprised PBMCs or T cells enriched from blood (not recorded which). The genes are TRBV5-4 and TRBJ1-2; D might be TRBD1 (6 bases). This clonotype originated in a woman aged 55-75 years who had recovered from COVID-19. The CDR3 sequence: CASSLEHRAANYGYTF. The CDR3 bases are TGTGCCAGCAGCTTGGAGCACAGGGCCGCTAACTATGGCTACACCTTC.